This T cell receptor (beta chain) comes out of a study of cytomegalovirus exposure and HLA in healthy donors. Across the study: Unique TCRs numbering roughly 85 million, obtained from HLA-typed donors, made up an early data release.

Points on this clone: Its antigen remains unknown.

General observations from the study: In a later analysis, most CMV-associated TCR beta chains appeared HLA-restricted.

Amplification used 60 Vbeta primers and 13 Jbeta primers. TCRdb's copy holds only in-frame clones and misses some; the assay was immunoSEQ multiplex PCR. Counted here are 150,000 to 200,000 clones, about three quarters occurring once; the ten biggest clones make up more than 12%. While unrecorded immune exposures were likely, the donors were nominally healthy when sampled. Sequencing was performed on PBMCs. This clonotype was obtained from a man aged 50 or older in good health and CMV-seropositive.

CDR3 sequence reads: CASSEGATYQETQYF. The CDR3 coding sequence is TGTGCCAGCAGTGAAGGGGCGACATACCAAGAGACCCAGTACTTC. This chain uses TRBV6-1 with TRBJ2-5, with D unresolved. The V gene lost 1 base and the J gene lost 0 bases, with 9 bases spanning the gap. This CDR3 has 15 residues. Germline CDR1 is MNHNS and CDR2 is SASEGT.